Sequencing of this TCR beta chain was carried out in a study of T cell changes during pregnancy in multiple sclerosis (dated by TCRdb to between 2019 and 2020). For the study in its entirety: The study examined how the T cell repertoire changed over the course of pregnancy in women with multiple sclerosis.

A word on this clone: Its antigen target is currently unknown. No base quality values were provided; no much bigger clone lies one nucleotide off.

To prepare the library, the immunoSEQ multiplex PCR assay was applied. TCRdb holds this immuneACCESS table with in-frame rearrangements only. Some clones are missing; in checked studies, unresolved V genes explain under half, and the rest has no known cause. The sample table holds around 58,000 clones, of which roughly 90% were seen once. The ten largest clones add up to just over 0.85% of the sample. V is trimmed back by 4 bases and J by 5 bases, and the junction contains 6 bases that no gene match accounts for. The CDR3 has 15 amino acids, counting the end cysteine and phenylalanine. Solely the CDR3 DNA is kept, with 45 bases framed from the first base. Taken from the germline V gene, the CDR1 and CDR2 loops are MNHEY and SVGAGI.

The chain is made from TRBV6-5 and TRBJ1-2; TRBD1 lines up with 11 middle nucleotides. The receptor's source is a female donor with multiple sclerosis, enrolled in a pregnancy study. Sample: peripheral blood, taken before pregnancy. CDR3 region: CASSSGTGGVYGYTF. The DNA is TGTGCCAGCAGTTCAGGGACAGGGGGTGTTTATGGCTACACCTTC.